This TCR beta chain was recovered during a study of shared clonotypes between healthy human individuals. Looking at the study overall: The study enrolled two women and three men aged 18 to 49.

Donors comprised healthy HIV-negative adults lacking recent acute infections or vaccinations. Here immunoSEQ multiplex PCR was the method, and the copy in TCRdb shows in-frame clones only, minus some. Among around 530,000 clones listed, around 80% were seen once. The specimen sequenced was PBMCs. The origin of this receptor is a woman aged 40 to 49 in good health. Some clones in this sample may be carry-over from other donors' samples.

The CDR3 region is CATRDSDYNEQFF. Written as DNA, the CDR3 is TGTGCCACCCGGGACTCAGATTACAATGAGCAGTTCTTC. The gene calls are TRBV2 and TRBJ2-1, with D possibly TRBD2 on 6 matching bases. The germline V gene encodes CDR1 SNHLY and CDR2 FYNNEI. V was cut by 10 bases and J by 4 bases, with 14 bases left in between. The CDR3 totals 13 residues.